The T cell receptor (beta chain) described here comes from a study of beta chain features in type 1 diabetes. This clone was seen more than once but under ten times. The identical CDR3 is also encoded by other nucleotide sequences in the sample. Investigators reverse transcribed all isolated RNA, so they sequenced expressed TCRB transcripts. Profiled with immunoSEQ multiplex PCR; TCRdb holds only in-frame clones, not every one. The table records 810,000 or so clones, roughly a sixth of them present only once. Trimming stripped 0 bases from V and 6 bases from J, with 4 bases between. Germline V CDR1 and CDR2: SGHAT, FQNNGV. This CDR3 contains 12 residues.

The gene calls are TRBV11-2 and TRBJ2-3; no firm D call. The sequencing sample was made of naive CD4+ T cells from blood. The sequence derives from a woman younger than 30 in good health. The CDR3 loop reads CASSLEGDTQYF. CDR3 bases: TGTGCCAGCAGCTTAGAAGGCGATACGCAGTATTTT.